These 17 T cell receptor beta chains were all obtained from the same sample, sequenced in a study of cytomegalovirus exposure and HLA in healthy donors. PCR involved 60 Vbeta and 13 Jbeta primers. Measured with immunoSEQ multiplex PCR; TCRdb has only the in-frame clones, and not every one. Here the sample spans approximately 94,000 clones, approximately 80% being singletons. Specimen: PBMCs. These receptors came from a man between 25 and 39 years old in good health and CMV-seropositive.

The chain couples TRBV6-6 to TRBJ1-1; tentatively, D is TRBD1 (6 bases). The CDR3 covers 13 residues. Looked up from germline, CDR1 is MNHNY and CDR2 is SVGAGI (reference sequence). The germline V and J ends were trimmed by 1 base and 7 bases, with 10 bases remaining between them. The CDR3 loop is CASSYLSGDEAFF. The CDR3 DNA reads TGTGCCAGCAGTTACTTATCAGGGGATGAAGCTTTCTTT.

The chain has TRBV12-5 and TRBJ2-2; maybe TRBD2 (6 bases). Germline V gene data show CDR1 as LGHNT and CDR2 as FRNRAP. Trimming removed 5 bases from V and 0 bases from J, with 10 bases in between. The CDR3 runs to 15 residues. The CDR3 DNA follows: TGTGCTAGTGGTCCCAGACTAGCGAACACCGGGGAGCTGTTTTTT. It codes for CASGPRLANTGELFF.

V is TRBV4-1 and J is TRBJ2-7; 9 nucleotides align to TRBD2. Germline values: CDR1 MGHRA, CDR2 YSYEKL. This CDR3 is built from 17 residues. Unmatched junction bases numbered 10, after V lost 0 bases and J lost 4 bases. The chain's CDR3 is CASSQESRETSGYEQYF. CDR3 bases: TGCGCCAGCAGCCAAGAATCTAGGGAGACTAGCGGATACGAGCAGTACTTC.

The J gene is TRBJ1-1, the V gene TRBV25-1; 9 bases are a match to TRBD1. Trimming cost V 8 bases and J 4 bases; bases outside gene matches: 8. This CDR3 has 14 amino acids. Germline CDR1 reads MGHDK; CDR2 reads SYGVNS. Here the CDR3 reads CASRGQGRTTEAFF. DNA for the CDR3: TGTGCCAGCCGAGGACAGGGGCGGACCACTGAAGCTTTCTTT.

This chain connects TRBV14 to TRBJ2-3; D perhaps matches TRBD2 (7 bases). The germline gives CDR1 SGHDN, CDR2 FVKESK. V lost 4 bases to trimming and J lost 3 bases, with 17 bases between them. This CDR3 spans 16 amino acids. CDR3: CASSLSAGALTDTQYF. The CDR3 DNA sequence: TGTGCCAGCAGCCTCTCGGCGGGGGCATTAACAGATACGCAGTATTTT.

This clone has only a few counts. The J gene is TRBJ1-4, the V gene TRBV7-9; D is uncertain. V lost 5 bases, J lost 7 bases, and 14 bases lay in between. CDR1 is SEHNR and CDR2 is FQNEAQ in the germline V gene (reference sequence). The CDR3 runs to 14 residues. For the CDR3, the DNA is TGTGCCAGCAGCCCAACTGTGGAGGGTGAAAAACTGTTTTTT. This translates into CASSPTVEGEKLFF.

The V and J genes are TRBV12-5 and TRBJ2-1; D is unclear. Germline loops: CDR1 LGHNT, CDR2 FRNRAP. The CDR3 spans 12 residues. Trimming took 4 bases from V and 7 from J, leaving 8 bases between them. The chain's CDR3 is CASGSQLNEQFF. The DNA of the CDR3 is TGTGCTAGTGGTTCTCAGTTGAATGAGCAGTTCTTC.

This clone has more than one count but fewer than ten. The CDR3 sequence: CSVATGVGYTF. The CDR3 coding sequence is TGCAGCGTTGCTACAGGGGTTGGCTACACCTTC. The V gene is TRBV29-1, the J gene TRBJ1-2, with 7 bases that match TRBD1. CDR1 SQVTM and CDR2 ANQGSEA come from the germline V gene. The CDR3 is 11 residues long. V was clipped by 4 bases and J by 7 bases; unmatched bases: 3.

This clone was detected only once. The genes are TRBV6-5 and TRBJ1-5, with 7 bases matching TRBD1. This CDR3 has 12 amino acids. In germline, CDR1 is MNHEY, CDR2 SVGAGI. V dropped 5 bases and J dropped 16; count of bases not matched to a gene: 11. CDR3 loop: CASSARDSVGHF. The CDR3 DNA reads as TGTGCCAGCAGTGCTCGGGACAGCGTGGGTCATTTT.

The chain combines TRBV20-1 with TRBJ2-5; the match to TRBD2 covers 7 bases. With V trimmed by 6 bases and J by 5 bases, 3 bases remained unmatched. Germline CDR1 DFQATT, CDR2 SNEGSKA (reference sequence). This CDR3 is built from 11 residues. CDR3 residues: CSAAGEETQYF. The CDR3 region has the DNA TGCAGTGCCGCGGGAGAGGAGACCCAGTACTTC.

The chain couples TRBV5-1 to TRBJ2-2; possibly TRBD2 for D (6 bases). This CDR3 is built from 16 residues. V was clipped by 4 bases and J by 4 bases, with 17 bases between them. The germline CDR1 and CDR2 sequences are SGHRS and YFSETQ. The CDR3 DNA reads TGCGCCAGCAGCGCAACCGGGACTTCACCCACCGGGGAGCTGTTTTTT. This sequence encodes CASSATGTSPTGELFF.

CDR3 loop: CASSLVYRETQYF. CDR3 in DNA: TGTGCCAGCAGTTTGGTCTACAGAGAGACCCAGTACTTC. The chain joins TRBV28 to TRBJ2-5; D not certain. The CDR3 is 13 amino acids. The V end was cut by 3 bases, the J end by 4 bases, with 9 bases between. Germline CDR1 is MDHEN and CDR2 is SYDVKM.

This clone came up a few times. The CDR3 spells CASSQDGAGGIYNEQFF. Here the CDR3 DNA reads TGCGCCAGCAGCCAAGATGGGGCGGGGGGGATATACAATGAGCAGTTCTTC. The genes are TRBV4-3 and TRBJ2-1, with 9 bases that match TRBD2. Germline lookup yields CDR1 LGHNA and CDR2 YSLEER. The CDR3 extends over 17 amino acids. The trim removed 0 bases at V and 4 bases at J, leaving 7 bases unmatched.

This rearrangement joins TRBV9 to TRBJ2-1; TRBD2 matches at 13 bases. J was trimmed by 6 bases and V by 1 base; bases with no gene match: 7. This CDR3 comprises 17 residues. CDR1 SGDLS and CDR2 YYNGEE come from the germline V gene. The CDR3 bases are TGTGCCAGCAGCGTATCGGCGGGACTAGCGGGAAGCAATGAGCAGTTCTTC. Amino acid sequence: CASSVSAGLAGSNEQFF.

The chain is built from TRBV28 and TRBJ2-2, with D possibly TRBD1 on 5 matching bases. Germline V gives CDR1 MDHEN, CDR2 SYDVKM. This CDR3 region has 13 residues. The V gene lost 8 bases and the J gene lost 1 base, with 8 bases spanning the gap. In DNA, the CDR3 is TGTGCCAGCGACGACAGGAACACCGGGGAGCTGTTTTTT. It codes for CASDDRNTGELFF. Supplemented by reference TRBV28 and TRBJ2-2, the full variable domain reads DVKVTQSSRYLVKRTGEKVFLECVQDMDHENMFWYRQDPGLGLRLIYFSYDVKMKEKGDIPEGYSVSREKKERFSLILESASTNQTSMYLCASDDRNTGELFFGEGSRLTVL.

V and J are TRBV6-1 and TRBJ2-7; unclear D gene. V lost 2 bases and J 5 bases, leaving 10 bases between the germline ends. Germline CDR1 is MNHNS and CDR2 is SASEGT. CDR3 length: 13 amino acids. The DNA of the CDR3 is TGTGCCAGCAGTGAAATCTGGGCCGACGAGCAGTACGTC. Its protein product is CASSEIWADEQYV.

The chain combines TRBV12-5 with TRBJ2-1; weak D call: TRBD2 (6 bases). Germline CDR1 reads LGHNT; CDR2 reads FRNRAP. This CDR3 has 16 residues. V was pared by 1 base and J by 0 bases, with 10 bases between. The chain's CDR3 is CASGLGASVSYNEQFF. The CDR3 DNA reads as TGTGCTAGTGGTTTGGGGGCTAGCGTCTCCTACAATGAGCAGTTCTTC. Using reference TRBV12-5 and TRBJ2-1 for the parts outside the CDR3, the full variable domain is DARVTQTPRHKVTEMGQEVTMRCQPILGHNTVFWYRQTMMQGLELLAYFRNRAPLDDSGMPKDRFSAEMPDATLATLKIQPSEPRDSAVYFCASGLGASVSYNEQFFGPGTRLTVL.